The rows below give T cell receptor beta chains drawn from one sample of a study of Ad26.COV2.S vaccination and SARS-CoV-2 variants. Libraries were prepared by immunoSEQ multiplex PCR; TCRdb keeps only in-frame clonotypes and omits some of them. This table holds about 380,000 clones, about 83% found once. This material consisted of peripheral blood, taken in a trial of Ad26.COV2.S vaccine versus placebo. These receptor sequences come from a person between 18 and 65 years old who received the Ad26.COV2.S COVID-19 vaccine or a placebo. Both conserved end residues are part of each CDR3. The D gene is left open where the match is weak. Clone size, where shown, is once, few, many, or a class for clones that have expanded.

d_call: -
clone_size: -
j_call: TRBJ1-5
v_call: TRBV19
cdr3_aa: CASKPTDSINQPQHF
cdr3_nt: TGTGCCAGCAAACCTACGGACAGCATCAATCAGCCCCAGCATTTT

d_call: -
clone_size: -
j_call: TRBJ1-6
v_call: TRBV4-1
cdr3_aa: CASSQDSGRRTDSPLHF
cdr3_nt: TGCGCCAGCAGCCAAGATTCAGGTCGCAGAACCGATTCACCCCTCCACTTT

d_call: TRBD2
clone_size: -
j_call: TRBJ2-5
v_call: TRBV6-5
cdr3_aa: CASKEAGGPETQYF
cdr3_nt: TGTGCCAGCAAAGAGGCGGGAGGGCCAGAGACCCAGTACTTC

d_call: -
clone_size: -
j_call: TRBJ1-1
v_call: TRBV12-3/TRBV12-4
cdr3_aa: CASSFYRGEAFF
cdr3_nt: TGTGCCAGCAGTTTTTATAGGGGCGAAGCTTTCTTT

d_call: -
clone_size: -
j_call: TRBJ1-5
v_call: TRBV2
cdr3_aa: CASSESFGDGYSNQPQHF
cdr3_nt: TGTGCCAGCAGTGAAAGTTTCGGGGACGGCTATAGCAATCAGCCCCAGCATTTT

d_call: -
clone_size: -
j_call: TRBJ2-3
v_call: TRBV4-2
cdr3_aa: CASSQVVRGITDTQYF
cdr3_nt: TGTGCCAGCAGCCAAGTAGTCCGGGGGATCACAGATACGCAGTATTTT

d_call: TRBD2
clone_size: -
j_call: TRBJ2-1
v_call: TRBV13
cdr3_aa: CASRASGSSYNEQFF
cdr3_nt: TGTGCCAGCAGAGCTAGCGGTAGCTCCTACAATGAGCAGTTCTTC

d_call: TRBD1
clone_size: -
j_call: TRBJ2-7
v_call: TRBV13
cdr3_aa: CASSPDRGPTLQYF
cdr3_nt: TGTGCCAGCAGCCCTGACAGGGGCCCTACACTCCAGTACTTC

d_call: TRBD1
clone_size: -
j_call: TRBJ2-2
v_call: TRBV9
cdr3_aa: CASSPRTGATGELFF
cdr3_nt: TGTGCCAGCAGCCCTCGGACAGGGGCAACCGGGGAGCTGTTTTTT

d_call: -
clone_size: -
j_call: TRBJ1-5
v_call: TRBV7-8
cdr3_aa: CASSSGGRQFNQPQHF
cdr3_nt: TGTGCCAGCAGCTCGGGGGGGAGGCAGTTCAATCAGCCCCAGCATTTT

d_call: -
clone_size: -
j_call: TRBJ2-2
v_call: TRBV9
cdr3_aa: CASSFGTFQNTGELFF
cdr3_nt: TGTGCCAGCAGCTTTGGGACCTTCCAGAACACCGGGGAGCTGTTTTTT

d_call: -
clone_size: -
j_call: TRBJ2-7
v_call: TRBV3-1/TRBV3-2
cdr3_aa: CASSQALRDPYEQYF
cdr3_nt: TGTGCCAGCAGCCAAGCTCTCAGGGATCCCTACGAGCAGTACTTC

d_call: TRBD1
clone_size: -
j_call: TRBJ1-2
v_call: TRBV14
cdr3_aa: CASSQEIGQGVYGYTF
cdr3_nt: TGTGCCAGCAGCCAAGAAATAGGACAGGGTGTTTATGGCTACACCTTC

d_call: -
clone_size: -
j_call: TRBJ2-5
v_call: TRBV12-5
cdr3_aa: CASGLGLAYQETQYF
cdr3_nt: TGTGCTAGTGGTTTGGGTTTAGCGTACCAAGAGACCCAGTACTTC

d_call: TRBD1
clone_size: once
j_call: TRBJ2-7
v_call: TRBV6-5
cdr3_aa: CASSSGQAPYEQYF
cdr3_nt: TGTGCCAGCAGTTCGGGACAGGCCCCCTACGAGCAGTACTTC

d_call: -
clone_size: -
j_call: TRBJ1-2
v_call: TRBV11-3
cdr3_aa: CASSQGPTTTNYGYTF
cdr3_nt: TGTGCCAGCTCACAGGGTCCAACTACTACTAACTATGGCTACACCTTC